This T cell receptor beta chain was identified during a study of blood T cell repertoires in COVID-19 (TCRdb year 2020). About the study as a whole: Samples covering the acute and convalescent phases of COVID-19 were provided by collaborators in the United States, Italy and Spain. The prospective study material was composed of cDNA or gDNA derived from T cells, B-cell-depleted T cells, or PBMCs. The dataset comprised deeply sampled blood TCRbeta repertoires from subjects exposed to, actively infected with, or recovered from COVID-19. The repertoires were released in a freely available public database intended as a resource for research on the immune response to SARS-CoV-2. Samples came from the ongoing ImmuneRACE study (first 160 participants) plus 1,254 subjects from 6 global collaborators. Sample metadata almost always included a de-identified subject ID, COVID-19 status, age in years and sex. Where available, HLA class I and class II types were obtained from metadata supplied by the sample provider rather than from assay-based typing. The investigation overall reported the following: Clinical and demographic metadata were provided uncurated, with the amount varying by source and participant.

CDR1 and CDR2, per the germline V gene, are SNHLY and FYNNEI. V gives up 7 bases and J gives up 2 bases, and the segment between their germline ends measures 9 bases. There are 13 amino acids in the CDR3, from cysteine to phenylalanine inclusive. CDR3 DNA only is kept here, 39 bases in frame from base 1. TCRbeta CDR3 regions were amplified from genomic DNA by means of the immunoSEQ Assay, a bias-controlled multiplex PCR. Per the source publication's procedure: The number of nucleated cells in each sample was estimated from the amplification of reference gene primers within the assay. To quantify the absolute abundance of each unique TCRbeta CDR3 rearrangement, sequence reads were collapsed and filtered. Productive Simpson clonality was computed per sample as the square root of Simpson's diversity index over productive rearrangements. TCRdb holds this immuneACCESS table with in-frame rearrangements only. Some clones are missing; in checked studies, unresolved V genes explain under half, and the rest has no known cause. The V and J calls and clone size are taken from that table; D and trimming were inferred from the DNA. The sample data list around 220,000 clones, and roughly 80% of these were observed just once. Of the sample, roughly 10% is held by the ten largest clones.

In regard to this clone: Its antigen is unknown. No base quality information exists; no much larger clone differs at one position.

Each collaborating institution followed its own protocols to collect whole blood in K2EDTA tubes. For TCRbeta analysis, collaborators shipped samples in one of three forms: frozen whole blood, isolated PBMCs, or DNA extracted from either of those sample types. Sequenced sample: peripheral blood. The TCR sequence derives from a woman older than 75 with acute or convalescent COVID-19. Recombination linked TRBV2 to TRBJ1-5; the D segment could be TRBD1, given 5 matching bases. The sequenced DNA is TGTGCCAGCACGCAGGGCGGCAATCAGCCCCAGCATTTT. This gives the protein CASTQGGNQPQHF.